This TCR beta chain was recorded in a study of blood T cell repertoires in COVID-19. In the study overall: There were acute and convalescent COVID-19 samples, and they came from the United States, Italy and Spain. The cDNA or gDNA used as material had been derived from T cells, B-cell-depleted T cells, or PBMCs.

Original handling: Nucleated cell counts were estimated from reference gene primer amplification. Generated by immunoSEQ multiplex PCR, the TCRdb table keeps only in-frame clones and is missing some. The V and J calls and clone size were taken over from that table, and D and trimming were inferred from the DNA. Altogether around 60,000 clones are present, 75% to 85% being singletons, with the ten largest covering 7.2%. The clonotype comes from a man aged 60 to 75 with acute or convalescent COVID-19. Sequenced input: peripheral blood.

DNA of the CDR3: TGTGCCAGCAGTTTCAGGGCCCAAGAGACCCAGTACTTC. Translating gives CASSFRAQETQYF. The rearrangement joins TRBV28 to TRBJ2-5; possible D gene TRBD1, 5 bases. Germline V lookup: CDR1 MDHEN, CDR2 SYDVKM. The CDR3 has 13 residues. V was cut by 3 bases and J by 1 base, with 6 bases left in between.